The entry below describes one TCR beta chain. Its cognate antigen is unknown. This sample also contains other DNA sequences that code for the same CDR3. This record belongs to a study of shared clonotypes between healthy human individuals. Broader study findings: Researchers found naive subsets generally carried larger estimated richness than memory subsets. When naive CD4 clonotypes were compared across several donors, approximately 4.9% were shared.

Each donor was a Caucasian adult residing in Nashville, Tennessee. This table comes from immunoSEQ multiplex PCR, and its TCRdb copy is limited to in-frame clones, with some not included. The sample includes over 850,000 clones, about 80% of them seen just once. The germline gives CDR1 SGHNT, CDR2 YYREEE (reference sequence). The V and J ends lost 3 bases and 0 bases respectively, with 8 bases between them. The CDR3 covers 14 residues. The sequenced sample consisted of memory CD4+ T cells from PBMCs. The subset was: CD45RA-negative fraction. V is TRBV5-4 and J is TRBJ2-3, with a possible D match to TRBD1 (6 bases). The TCR sequence derives from a man younger than 35 in good health. Some clones in this sample may be carry-over from other donors' samples. In DNA form, the CDR3 reads TGTGCCAGCAGCTCAAGGGGGAGCACAGATACGCAGTATTTT. Translated, it gives CASSSRGSTDTQYF.